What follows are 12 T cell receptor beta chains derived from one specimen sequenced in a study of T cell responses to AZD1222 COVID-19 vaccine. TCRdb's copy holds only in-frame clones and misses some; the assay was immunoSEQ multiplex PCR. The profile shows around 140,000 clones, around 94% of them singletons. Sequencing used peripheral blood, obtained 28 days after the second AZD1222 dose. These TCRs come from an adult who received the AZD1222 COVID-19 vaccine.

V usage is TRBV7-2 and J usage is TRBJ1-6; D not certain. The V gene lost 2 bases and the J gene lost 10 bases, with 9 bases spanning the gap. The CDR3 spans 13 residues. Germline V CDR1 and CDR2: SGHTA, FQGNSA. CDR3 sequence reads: CASSLKTRSPLHF. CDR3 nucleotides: TGTGCCAGCAGCTTAAAAACGAGATCACCCCTCCACTTT.

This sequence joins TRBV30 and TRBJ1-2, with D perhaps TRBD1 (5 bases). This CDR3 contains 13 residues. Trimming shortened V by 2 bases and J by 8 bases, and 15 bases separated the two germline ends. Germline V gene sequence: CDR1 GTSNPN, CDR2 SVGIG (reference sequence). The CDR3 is CAWSRGSSLGYTF. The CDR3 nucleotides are TGTGCCTGGAGTAGGGGCAGCTCTTTAGGCTACACCTTC.

The CDR3 sequence is CASSLDIRLAAGYNEQFF. For the CDR3, the DNA is TGTGCCAGCAGCTTAGACATAAGACTAGCGGCTGGTTACAATGAGCAGTTCTTC. The chain employs TRBV7-6 and TRBJ2-1; 9 bases fit TRBD2. V gave up 1 base and J gave up 4 bases; unmatched junction bases: 11. Germline lookup yields CDR1 SGHVS and CDR2 FNYEAQ. The CDR3 totals 18 residues.

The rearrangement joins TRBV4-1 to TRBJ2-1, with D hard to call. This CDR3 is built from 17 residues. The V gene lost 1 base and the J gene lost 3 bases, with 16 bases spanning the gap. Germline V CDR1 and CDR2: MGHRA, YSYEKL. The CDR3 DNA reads TGCGCCAGCAGCCAAGCTTCAGGACGGAAAAGCTACAATGAGCAGTTCTTC. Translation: CASSQASGRKSYNEQFF.

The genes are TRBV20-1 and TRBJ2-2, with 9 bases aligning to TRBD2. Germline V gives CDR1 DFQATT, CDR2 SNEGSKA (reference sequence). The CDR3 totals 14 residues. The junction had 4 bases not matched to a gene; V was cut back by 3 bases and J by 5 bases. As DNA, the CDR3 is TGCAGTGCTAGTAGTCTAGCGGGGACCGGGGAGCTGTTTTTT. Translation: CSASSLAGTGELFF.

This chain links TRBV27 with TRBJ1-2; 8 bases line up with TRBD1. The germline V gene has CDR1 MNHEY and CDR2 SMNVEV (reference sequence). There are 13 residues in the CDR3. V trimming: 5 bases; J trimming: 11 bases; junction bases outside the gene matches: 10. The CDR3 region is CASSLRQGFHYTF. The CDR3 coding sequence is TGTGCCAGCAGTCTAAGACAGGGGTTTCATTACACCTTC.

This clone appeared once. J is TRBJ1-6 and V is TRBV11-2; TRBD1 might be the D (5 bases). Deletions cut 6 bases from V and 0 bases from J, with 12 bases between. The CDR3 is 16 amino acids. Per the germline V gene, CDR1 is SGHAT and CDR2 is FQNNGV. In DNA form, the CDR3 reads TGTGCCAGCAGTTCCGCCGGGGGCTCCTATAATTCACCCCTCCACTTT. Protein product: CASSSAGGSYNSPLHF.

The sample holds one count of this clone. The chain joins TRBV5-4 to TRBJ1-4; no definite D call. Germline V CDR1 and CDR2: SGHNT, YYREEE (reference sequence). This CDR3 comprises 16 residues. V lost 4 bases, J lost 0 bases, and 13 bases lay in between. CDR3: CASSQREGTTNEKLFF. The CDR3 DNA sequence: TGTGCCAGCAGCCAGCGGGAGGGCACAACTAATGAAAAACTGTTTTTT.

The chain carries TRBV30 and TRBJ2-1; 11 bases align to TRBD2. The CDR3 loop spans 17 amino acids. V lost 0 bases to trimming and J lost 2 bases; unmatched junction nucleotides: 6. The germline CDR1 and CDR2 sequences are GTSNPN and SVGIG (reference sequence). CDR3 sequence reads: CAWSVLAGGLTYNEQFF. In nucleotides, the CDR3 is TGTGCCTGGAGTGTGCTAGCGGGAGGCCTAACCTACAATGAGCAGTTCTTC.

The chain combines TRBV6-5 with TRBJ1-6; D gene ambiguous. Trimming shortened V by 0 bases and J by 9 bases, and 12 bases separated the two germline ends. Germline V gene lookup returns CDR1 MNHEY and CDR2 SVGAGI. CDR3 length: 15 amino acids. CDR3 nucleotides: TGTGCCAGCAGTTACTCGCGACATACGACTTCACCCCTCCACTTT. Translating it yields CASSYSRHTTSPLHF.

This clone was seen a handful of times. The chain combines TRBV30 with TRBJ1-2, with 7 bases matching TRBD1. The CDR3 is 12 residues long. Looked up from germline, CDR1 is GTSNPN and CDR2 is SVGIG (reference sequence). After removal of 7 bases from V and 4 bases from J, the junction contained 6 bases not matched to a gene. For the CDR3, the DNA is TGTGCCTCCAACAGGGGCCCCTATGGCTACACCTTC. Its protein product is CASNRGPYGYTF.

This chain's CDR3 is CAWSRGREAFF. The CDR3, as DNA: TGTGCCTGGAGTCGGGGTCGCGAAGCTTTCTTT. The chain recombines TRBV30 with TRBJ1-1; D not certain. Germline V lookup: CDR1 GTSNPN, CDR2 SVGIG (reference sequence). V lost 2 bases to trimming and J lost 8 bases, with 9 bases between them. This CDR3 is built from 11 residues.